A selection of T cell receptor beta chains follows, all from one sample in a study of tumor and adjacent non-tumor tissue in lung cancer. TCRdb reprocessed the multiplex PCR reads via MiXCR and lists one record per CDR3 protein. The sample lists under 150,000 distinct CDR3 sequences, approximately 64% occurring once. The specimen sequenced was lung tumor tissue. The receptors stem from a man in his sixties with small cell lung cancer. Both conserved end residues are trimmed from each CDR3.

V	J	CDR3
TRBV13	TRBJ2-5	ASSMDRGVGTQY
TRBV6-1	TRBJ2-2	ASSDRGITGELF
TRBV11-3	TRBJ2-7	ASSTGQSYEQY
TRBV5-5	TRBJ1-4	ASSAGGRANEKLF
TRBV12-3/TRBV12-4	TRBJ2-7	ASSILHWTGRYSYEQY
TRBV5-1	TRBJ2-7	ASSLGQSYEQY
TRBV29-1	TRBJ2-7	SVGGQGLTYEQY
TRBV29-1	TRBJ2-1	SGTAYRSNEQF
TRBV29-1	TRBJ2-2	GIVLAPANTGELF
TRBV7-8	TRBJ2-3	ASSFLAGGRPDAQY
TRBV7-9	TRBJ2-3	ASSLSGADTQY
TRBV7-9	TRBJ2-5	ASSLRQGGETQY
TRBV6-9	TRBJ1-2	ASRVPGRQIQPVHNNYGYT
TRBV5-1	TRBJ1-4	ASSGDRGGKLF
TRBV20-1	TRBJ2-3	SARDWGGADTQY
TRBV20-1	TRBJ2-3	CARDTGGGTDTQY
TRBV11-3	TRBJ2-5	ASSPRDRETQY
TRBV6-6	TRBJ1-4	ASNRNGKTNEKLI
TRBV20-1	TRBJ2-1	SAKNTGVGFYNEQF
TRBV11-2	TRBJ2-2	VSSPLDGGTGELF
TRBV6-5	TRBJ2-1	ASSQQGSYNEQF
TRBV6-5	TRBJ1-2	ASSLQTGTIYGYT
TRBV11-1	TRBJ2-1	ASSLAYVNKQQF
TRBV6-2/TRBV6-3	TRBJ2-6	ASKHQASAGANVLT
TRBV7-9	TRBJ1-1	ASSFGGNTEAF
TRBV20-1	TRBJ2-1	SIGISGPQF
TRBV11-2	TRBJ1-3	VSGPGRQNTIY